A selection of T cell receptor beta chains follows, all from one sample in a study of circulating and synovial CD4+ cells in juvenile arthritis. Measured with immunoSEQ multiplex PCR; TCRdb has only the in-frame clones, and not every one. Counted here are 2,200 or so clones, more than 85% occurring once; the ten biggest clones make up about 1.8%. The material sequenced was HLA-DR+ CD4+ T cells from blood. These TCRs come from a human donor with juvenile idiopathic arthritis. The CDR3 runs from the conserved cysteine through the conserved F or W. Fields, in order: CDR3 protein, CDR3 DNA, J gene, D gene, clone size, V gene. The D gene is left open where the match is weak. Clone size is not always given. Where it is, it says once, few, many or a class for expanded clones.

CASSRTELNTEAFF | TGTGCCAGCAGCAGGACAGAGCTGAACACTGAAGCTTTCTTT | TRBJ1-1 | NA | NA | TRBV7-9
CAWRRQQGAYGYTF | TGTGCCTGGCGACGGCAACAGGGGGCATATGGCTACACCTTC | TRBJ1-2 | TRBD1 | NA | TRBV30
CASSILNTGYGYTF | TGTGCCAGTAGTATTTTGAACACAGGGTATGGCTACACCTTC | TRBJ1-2 | NA | NA | TRBV19
CAISELRGSTIYF | TGTGCCATCAGTGAGCTCAGGGGAAGCACCATATATTTT | TRBJ1-3 | NA | NA | TRBV10-3
CASSLYLDRSQETQYF | TGTGCCAGCTCACTATACTTGGACAGGAGCCAAGAGACCCAGTACTTC | TRBJ2-5 | TRBD1 | once | TRBV18
CARTHLQGAVGEQYF | TGTGCCAGGACCCACCTGCAGGGGGCGGTCGGCGAGCAGTACTTC | TRBJ2-7 | NA | few | TRBV7-5
CASRDTRGDNQPQHF | TGTGCCAGCAGAGATACCAGGGGGGACAATCAGCCCCAGCATTTT | TRBJ1-5 | TRBD1 | NA | TRBV2
CASGLLGGSEFSQETQYF | TGCGCCAGCGGGCTACTGGGGGGTTCGGAATTTTCCCAAGAGACCCAGTACTTC | TRBJ2-5 | NA | NA | TRBV5-1
CASSPFGQGVSYEQYF | TGTGCCAGCAGTCCTTTCGGACAGGGCGTCTCCTACGAGCAGTACTTC | TRBJ2-7 | TRBD1 | NA | TRBV28
CASSDGHSGQPQHF | TGTGCCAGCAGTGACGGACACTCCGGGCAGCCCCAGCATTTT | TRBJ1-5 | NA | NA | TRBV6-1
CASSLGGGHNEQFF | TGTGCCAGCAGCTTAGGAGGGGGACACAATGAGCAGTTCTTC | TRBJ2-1 | NA | NA | TRBV11-3
CASSLPRLEAGSDTQYF | TGTGCCAGCAGTTTACCTCGTCTCGAAGCGGGGTCAGATACGCAGTATTTT | TRBJ2-3 | TRBD2 | NA | TRBV28
CASSGTGLTDTQYF | TGTGCCAGCAGCGGGACAGGGCTCACAGATACGCAGTATTTT | TRBJ2-3 | TRBD1 | NA | TRBV9
CASSIEVAGGFETQYF | TGTGCCAGTAGTATAGAGGTAGCGGGAGGGTTCGAGACCCAGTACTTC | TRBJ2-5 | TRBD2 | NA | TRBV19
CASSEGTGTSGNTIYF | TGTGCCAGCAGTGAAGGAACGGGAACCTCTGGAAACACCATATATTTT | TRBJ1-3 | NA | NA | TRBV2
CASADSANYGYTF | TGTGCCAGCGCAGACAGTGCTAACTATGGCTACACCTTC | TRBJ1-2 | NA | NA | TRBV21-1
CAWSMDTNSPLHF | TGTGCCTGGAGTATGGACACCAATTCACCCCTCCACTTT | TRBJ1-6 | NA | once | TRBV30
CASTQTRYEQYF | TGTGCCAGCACCCAGACTCGATACGAGCAGTACTTC | TRBJ2-7 | NA | NA | TRBV6-6
CAWSRTGLRYNEQFF | TGTGCCTGGAGTAGAACAGGACTACGTTACAATGAGCAGTTCTTC | TRBJ2-1 | NA | NA | TRBV30
CAWSRTGRAEAFF | TGTGCCTGGAGTCGTACAGGGCGGGCCGAAGCTTTCTTT | TRBJ1-1 | NA | NA | TRBV30
CASGQATGLEYTDTQYF | TGCGCCAGCGGCCAAGCTACGGGACTAGAGTACACAGATACGCAGTATTTT | TRBJ2-3 | TRBD2 | NA | TRBV4-1
CASSPDRDTEAFF | TGTGCCAGCAGCCCCGACCGGGACACTGAAGCTTTCTTT | TRBJ1-1 | NA | NA | TRBV9
CAWWGTRNTEAFF | TGTGCCTGGTGGGGCACCCGGAACACTGAAGCTTTCTTT | TRBJ1-1 | NA | NA | TRBV30
CASSLGFLRQGNGYTF | TGTGCCAGCAGCTTAGGCTTTTTACGACAGGGGAATGGCTACACCTTC | TRBJ1-2 | TRBD1 | NA | TRBV7-2
CASSLDAKLTGELFF | TGTGCCAGCAGCTTGGACGCTAAACTTACCGGGGAGCTGTTTTTT | TRBJ2-2 | NA | NA | TRBV5-4